These 5 T cell receptor beta chains were sequenced from one sample in a study of blood T cells in healthy people across ages. Primers used in a second PCR of roughly 6 to 11 cycles were a sample-barcoded 5' primer and a J-beta primer mix. TCRdb re-called the 5' RACE reads with MiXCR, one entry per CDR3 protein. Seen here are about 1.7 million distinct CDR3 sequences, approximately 30% observed once, and the top ten hold roughly 8%. The sample consisted of blood. The source of these receptors is a woman aged 30 to 39 in good health.

On this clonotype itself: Its ends do not fully match the called genes, so a read error is possible. The chain combines TRBV5-5 with TRBJ1-2, with D possibly TRBD1 on 5 matching bases. In germline, CDR1 is SGHKS, CDR2 YYEKEE (reference sequence). The length of the CDR3 is 14 residues. The chain's CDR3 is CAISFGTEGYGYTF. CDR3 coding DNA: TGTGCCATCAGCTTCGGGACGGAAGGCTATGGCTACACCTTC.

The J gene is TRBJ2-7, the V gene TRBV5-1; 7 nucleotides match TRBD2. V shed 4 bases, J shed 2 bases, and the junction held 9 bases outside the gene matches. The CDR3 is 15 amino acids. Germline V gene sequence: CDR1 SGHRS, CDR2 YFSETQ. CDR3 bases: TGCGCCAGCAGCACGGATACTAGCGTGGCCTACGAGCAGTACTTC. Amino acids: CASSTDTSVAYEQYF.

V and J are TRBV9 and TRBJ1-1; 7 nucleotides match TRBD1. V shed 4 bases, J shed 3 bases, and the junction held 6 bases outside the gene matches. Germline CDR1 SGDLS, CDR2 YYNGEE. The CDR3 totals 14 residues. In DNA form, the CDR3 reads TGTGCCAGCAGCTCTACAGGGGCAGACACTGAAGCTTTCTTT. Amino acid sequence: CASSSTGADTEAFF.

V is TRBV5-1 and J is TRBJ1-1; D is unresolved. CDR1 is SGHRS and CDR2 is YFSETQ in the germline V gene. V lost 0 bases, J lost 2 bases, and 11 bases lay in between. The CDR3 length is 15 residues. The CDR3 sequence: CASSLDGNQNTEAFF. The CDR3 DNA is TGCGCCAGCAGCTTGGACGGGAATCAAAACACTGAAGCTTTCTTT.

The chain recombines TRBV6-5 with TRBJ2-1, with TRBD2 matching 9 bases. Germline lookup yields CDR1 MNHEY and CDR2 SVGAGI. The length of the CDR3 is 17 residues. The J segment lost 9 bases and the V segment lost 0 bases, leaving 12 bases of the junction unmatched. The CDR3 DNA is TGTGCCAGCAGTTACTCGATTTACAGCGGGAGGAGTGGTGAGCAGTTCTTC. It specifies CASSYSIYSGRSGEQFF.